This T cell receptor (beta chain) was identified in a study of blood T cell repertoires in COVID-19. Overall study context: Acute-phase and convalescent COVID-19 samples originated in the United States, Italy and Spain.

Only in-frame clones appear in the TCRdb table, and some are missing; sequencing was by immunoSEQ multiplex PCR. The table shows around 310,000 clones, with around 89% occurring only once. V shed 5 bases and J shed 10 bases, with 24 bases lying between them. The CDR3 covers 17 residues. CDR1 and CDR2 from the germline V gene are SGHVS and FQNEAQ. J is TRBJ1-6 and V is TRBV7-8; D perhaps matches TRBD1 (6 bases). The sample was peripheral blood. This sequence was found in a woman aged 40 to 50 with COVID-19, enrolled during active disease. CDR3 region: CASSLKQGPPMGSPLHF. The CDR3 nucleotides read TGTGCCAGCAGCCTAAAACAGGGACCGCCAATGGGGTCACCCCTCCACTTT.